The sequence of this T cell receptor beta chain was determined in a study of cytomegalovirus exposure and HLA in healthy donors. As for this clone: Its antigen is not identified.

Trimming cost V 2 bases and J 6 bases, with 3 bases left between them. This CDR3 has 11 residues. Germline V lookup: CDR1 KGHSH, CDR2 LQKENI. PCR used 60 Vbeta primers and 13 Jbeta primers. Profiling relied on immunoSEQ multiplex PCR, and the TCRdb table lists in-frame clones only, not all of them. In the table there are 150,000 to 250,000 clones, around three quarters of which are singletons. Broader study findings: An analysis that was carried out later associated 16,951 TCR beta sequences with HLA alleles at 0.05 false discovery rate.

This chain links TRBV18 with TRBJ2-3; D gene uncertain. The sample was PBMCs. The sequence was obtained from a man in his thirties or forties in good health and CMV-seronegative. CDR3 residues: CASSPYDTQYF. The CDR3 DNA follows: TGTGCCAGCTCACCATATGATACGCAGTATTTT.